Listed here are 30 T cell receptor beta chains from one sample, sequenced in a study of regulatory T cells in long-lasting Graves disease. Arm-PCR with iRepertoire HTBI primers amplified the CDR3 regions for these TCR beta libraries. TCRdb independently ran MiXCR on the multiplex PCR reads; one entry per CDR3 protein. The sample holds a few hundred thousand distinct CDR3 sequences, about 20% seen once. The time point is: persistent/refractory GD, antithyroid drugs over 5 years with positive TRAb. Extracted PBMC RNA gave rise to the TCR library. The source was peripheral blood mononuclear cells (PBMCs), collected when the disease was refractory, from a patient treated with antithyroid drugs. The receptors derive from a female donor with Graves disease.

This clonotype was observed a handful of times. The chain joins TRBV2 to TRBJ2-3; D might be TRBD1 (5 bases). The CDR3 totals 14 residues. Germline V gene data show CDR1 as SNHLY and CDR2 as FYNNEI. Trimming left V 6 bases short and J 3 bases short, with 13 bases between. CDR3 in DNA: TGTGCCAGCAGGAAGGGGTTCTCGACAGATACGCAGTATTTT. Residues: CASRKGFSTDTQYF.

The chain joins TRBV7-2 to TRBJ1-4, with D hard to call. The germline V gene encodes CDR1 SGHTA and CDR2 FQGNSA. Between the trimmed V and J ends, which lost 6 bases and 2 bases, there was a span of 10 bases. The CDR3 length is 14 residues. CDR3 residues: CASSWTVTNEKLFF. DNA for the CDR3: TGTGCCAGCAGTTGGACGGTTACTAATGAAAAACTGTTTTTT.

The chain has TRBV18 and TRBJ2-1, with a tentative D call TRBD2 (7 bases). The germline gives CDR1 KGHSH, CDR2 LQKENI. With 4 bases removed from V and 6 bases from J, the gap between germline ends came to 13 bases. The CDR3 is 14 residues long. CDR3 bases: TGTGCCAGCTCACGCAGGGGAGGGGGCAATGAGCAGTTCTTC. Translation gives CASSRRGGGNEQFF.

The sample holds many counts of this clonotype. The rearrangement joins TRBV5-1 to TRBJ1-5; D might be TRBD1 (6 bases). The V gene lost 5 bases and the J gene lost 3 bases, with 15 bases spanning the gap. Germline V gives CDR1 SGHRS, CDR2 YFSETQ. CDR3 length: 15 residues. Here the CDR3 DNA reads TGCGCCAGCAGACCTACAGGGACGGACAATCAGCCCCAGCATTTT. Amino acid sequence: CASRPTGTDNQPQHF.

This clonotype was observed once. Given a much more abundant clone one base away, this may be a read error. The CDR3 here is CATSIALPPAETQYF. The CDR3 nucleotides read TGTGCCACCAGCATAGCCCTGCCCCCGGCGGAGACCCAGTACTTC. The chain uses TRBV15 and TRBJ2-5; D remains unclear. Germline lookup yields CDR1 LNHNV and CDR2 YYDKDF (reference sequence). With 4 bases removed from V and 5 bases from J, the gap between germline ends came to 17 bases. The CDR3 covers 15 residues.

This clonotype appeared a few times. The chain couples TRBV20-1 to TRBJ2-2; D not resolved. V lost 4 bases and J lost 0, with 9 bases in between. Germline CDR1 is DFQATT and CDR2 is SNEGSKA (reference sequence). The CDR3 is 14 residues long. The CDR3 nucleotides read TGCAGTGCTATGGGCGAGCCGAACACCGGGGAGCTGTTTTTT. Its protein is CSAMGEPNTGELFF.

There are many counts of this clonotype. V gene TRBV5-1 combines with J gene TRBJ2-2; no definite D call. Looked up from germline, CDR1 is SGHRS and CDR2 is YFSETQ. Trimming removed 2 bases from V and 6 bases from J, with 2 bases in between. CDR3 length equals 11 residues. The CDR3 is CASSFPGELFF. DNA for the CDR3: TGCGCCAGCAGCTTCCCCGGGGAGCTGTTTTTT.

The chain employs TRBV5-1 and TRBJ1-2; 8 bases align to TRBD1. The CDR3 is 15 residues long. J gave up 4 bases and V 6 bases, and 11 bases lay outside the gene matches. Germline CDR1 is SGHRS and CDR2 is YFSETQ. DNA for the CDR3: TGCGCCAGCACTTCGACAGGGGATATGATCTATGGCTACACCTTC. This encodes CASTSTGDMIYGYTF.

This clonotype has more than one count but fewer than ten. The chain couples TRBV2 to TRBJ2-3; the D gene is possibly TRBD1 (6 bases). The CDR3 loop spans 15 amino acids. Trimming took off 3 bases at V and 4 bases at J, with 14 bases between the two ends. Germline V gene data show CDR1 as SNHLY and CDR2 as FYNNEI. CDR3 in DNA: TGTGCCAGCAGTGACGGAGGACAGTTCCCAGATACGCAGTATTTT. It codes for CASSDGGQFPDTQYF.

This clonotype was seen only a few times. The genes are TRBV28 and TRBJ2-1; D perhaps matches TRBD1 (6 bases). This CDR3 is built from 14 residues. CDR1 and CDR2 from the germline V gene are MDHEN and SYDVKM. V gave up 6 bases and J gave up 11 bases, with 20 bases separating them. The CDR3 bases are TGTGCCAGCAGAAGGAATGCAGTCGGGACAAAGCAGTTCTTC. It translates to CASRRNAVGTKQFF. The variable domain in full, with the rest retrieved from reference TRBV28 and TRBJ2-1, is DVKVTQSSRYLVKRTGEKVFLECVQDMDHENMFWYRQDPGLGLRLIYFSYDVKMKEKGDIPEGYSVSREKKERFSLILESASTNQTSMYLCASRRNAVGTKQFFGPGTRLTVL.

The DNA for the CDR3 is TGTGCCAGCAGTCGGTCGGCGACCCAGTACTTC. Its translation is CASSRSATQYF. The chain combines TRBV28 with TRBJ2-5; D is undetermined. V lost 5 bases, J lost 7 bases, and 8 bases lay in between. CDR1 is MDHEN, CDR2 SYDVKM, per germline. The CDR3 is made up of 11 amino acids.

The chain combines TRBV29-1 with TRBJ2-2; TRBD1 is a possible D gene (5 bases). This CDR3 is 14 amino acids long. Germline CDR1 reads SQVTM; CDR2 reads ANQGSEA. V was trimmed by 2 bases and J by 2 bases, leaving 9 bases between them. The CDR3 DNA reads TGCAGCGTTGAAAGGGGCTCTAACACCGGGGAGCTGTTTTTT. Amino acids: CSVERGSNTGELFF.

This clonotype has a count of ten or more. This sequence joins TRBV29-1 and TRBJ1-1; 8 nucleotides align to TRBD1. V shed 7 bases, J shed 9 bases, and the junction held 10 bases outside the gene matches. CDR3 size: 12 residues. Germline-derived CDR1 and CDR2 are SQVTM and ANQGSEA. The CDR3 DNA reads TGCAGCGGGCTGGGACAGGAGGGGCAAGCTTTCTTT. This gives the protein CSGLGQEGQAFF.

The V and J genes are TRBV29-1 and TRBJ2-7, with 9 bases that match TRBD1. The CDR3 runs 14 residues. The V segment lost 7 bases and the J segment 3 bases; nucleotides outside the gene matches: 10. Germline CDR1 SQVTM, CDR2 ANQGSEA. The CDR3 loop reads CSACAGTGYYEQYF. The CDR3 DNA reads TGCAGCGCTTGCGCCGGGACAGGGTACTACGAGCAGTACTTC.

The V and J genes are TRBV6-2 or TRBV6-3 and TRBJ2-1; D uncertain. This CDR3 has 13 amino acids. Germline V gene data show CDR1 as MNHEY and CDR2 as SVGEGT. Trimming took off 5 bases at V and 4 bases at J, with 9 bases between the two ends. This chain's CDR3 is CASSEPAYNEQFF. In DNA, the CDR3 is TGTGCCAGCAGTGAACCGGCGTACAATGAGCAGTTCTTC.

This clonotype was detected only a few times. The chain uses TRBV7-8 and TRBJ1-4; D remains ambiguous. The V and J ends lost 4 bases and 2 bases respectively, with 11 bases between them. Per the germline V gene, CDR1 is SGHVS and CDR2 is FQNEAQ. The CDR3 has 15 residues. The CDR3 DNA reads TGTGCCAGCAGCTCCCCGACGACCACTAATGAAAAACTGTTTTTT. This encodes CASSSPTTTNEKLFF.

The table lists this clonotype with a few counts. The chain recombines TRBV7-9 with TRBJ2-5, with D possibly being TRBD2 (5 bases). CDR3 length equals 16 residues. The V end lost 2 bases, the J end lost 6 bases, and 19 bases lay between the germline ends. CDR1 and CDR2 (germline): SEHNR, FQNEAQ (reference sequence). Written as DNA, the CDR3 is TGTGCCAGCAGCTTAACGGACGGTCGAGGGCAGAAGACCCAGTACTTC. Amino acid sequence: CASSLTDGRGQKTQYF.

Ten or more counts support this clonotype. This rearrangement joins TRBV3-1 to TRBJ1-2; D is undetermined. The CDR3 spans 12 residues. The germline V gene encodes CDR1 LGHDT and CDR2 YNNKEL (reference sequence). V lost 1 base to trimming and J lost 6 bases, with 6 bases between them. The CDR3 sequence: CASSQGGDGYTF. The CDR3 DNA follows: TGTGCCAGCAGCCAAGGAGGTGATGGCTACACCTTC.

The chain carries TRBV19 and TRBJ2-5, with 7 positions matching TRBD2. Unmatched junction bases numbered 10, after V lost 4 bases and J lost 5 bases. This CDR3 comprises 15 residues. The germline gives CDR1 LNHDA, CDR2 SQIVND (reference sequence). CDR3 sequence: CASSTGTGGGETQYF. The CDR3, as DNA: TGTGCCAGTAGTACCGGGACGGGGGGAGGGGAGACCCAGTACTTC. The full variable domain, with the rest looked up from reference TRBV19 and TRBJ2-5, is DGGITQSPKYLFRKEGQNVTLSCEQNLNHDAMYWYRQDPGQGLRLIYYSQIVNDFQKGDIAEGYSVSREKKESFPLTVTSAQKNPTAFYLCASSTGTGGGETQYFGPGTRLLVL.

In its sample, this clonotype was seen a few times. The rearrangement joins TRBV6-5 to TRBJ2-7; no definite D call. The CDR3 contains 13 residues. V dropped 3 bases and J dropped 7 bases, with 13 bases sitting between them. Germline V CDR1 and CDR2: MNHEY, SVGAGI. The CDR3 nucleotides read TGTGCCAGCAGTTATCCGACGGTCTGGGAGCAGTACTTC. Protein sequence: CASSYPTVWEQYF.

The sample holds many counts of this clonotype. This chain uses TRBV10-1 with TRBJ2-7; D is perhaps TRBD2 (5 bases). Germline values: CDR1 WNHNN, CDR2 SYGVQD (reference sequence). Trimming cost V 10 bases and J 1 base, with 11 bases left between them. The CDR3 has 12 amino acids. CDR3 coding DNA: TGCGCCACCATCCCGGGGTCCTACGAGCAGTACTTC. This sequence encodes CATIPGSYEQYF.

The V gene is TRBV20-1, the J gene TRBJ1-5; D not resolved. There are 13 residues in the CDR3. From germline, CDR1 is DFQATT and CDR2 SNEGSKA (reference sequence). Trimming removed 2 bases from V and 4 bases from J, with 9 bases in between. CDR3 in DNA: TGCAGTGCTAGATGGAATCGGAATCAGCCCCAGCATTTT. Protein sequence: CSARWNRNQPQHF.

The table lists this clonotype with a few counts. The V call is TRBV24-1, the J call TRBJ2-2, with D unclear. Trimming stripped 2 bases from V and 7 bases from J, with 10 bases between. The CDR3 length is 14 residues. Germline V gives CDR1 KGHDR, CDR2 SFDVKD. Here the CDR3 reads CATSDSPDVGELFF. In DNA form, the CDR3 reads TGTGCCACCAGTGATTCCCCGGACGTCGGGGAGCTGTTTTTT.

The chain has TRBV7-6 and TRBJ2-2; TRBD2 agrees at 8 bases. This CDR3 spans 16 amino acids. V shed 7 bases, J shed 5 bases, and the junction held 12 bases outside the gene matches. The germline V gene has CDR1 SGHVS and CDR2 FNYEAQ. CDR3 in DNA: TGTGCCAGCACCATTAGGCCGGCTAGCGGGACCGGGGAGCTGTTTTTT. It yields the protein CASTIRPASGTGELFF. Supplemented by reference TRBV7-6 and TRBJ2-2, the full variable domain reads GAGVSQSPRYKVTKRGQDVALRCDPISGHVSLYWYRQALGQGPEFLTYFNYEAQQDKSGLPNDRFSAERPEGSISTLTIQRTEQRDSAMYRCASTIRPASGTGELFFGEGSRLTVL.

This chain links TRBV7-9 with TRBJ1-3; D is unresolved. Germline V gene sequence: CDR1 SEHNR, CDR2 FQNEAQ (reference sequence). V dropped 4 bases and J dropped 0 bases, with 7 bases sitting between them. The CDR3 spans 14 residues. This chain's CDR3 is CASSSVLSGNTIYF. DNA for the CDR3: TGTGCCAGCAGCTCGGTCCTCTCTGGAAACACCATATATTTT.

There are many counts of this clonotype. The gene calls are TRBV6-5 and TRBJ2-5; 9 positions match TRBD1. The germline V gene encodes CDR1 MNHEY and CDR2 SVGAGI. V shed 3 bases and J 5 bases; nucleotides not matched to a gene: 10. The CDR3 extends over 16 amino acids. This chain's CDR3 is CASSYSPGTGLETQYF. The CDR3 bases are TGTGCCAGCAGTTATAGTCCCGGGACAGGGTTGGAGACCCAGTACTTC.

This chain uses TRBV6-1 with TRBJ2-2, with D uncertain. With 6 bases removed from V and 0 bases from J, the gap between germline ends came to 11 bases. Germline loops: CDR1 MNHNS, CDR2 SASEGT. This CDR3 region has 15 residues. DNA for the CDR3: TGTGCCAGCAGGGGAATTGGGGCGAACACCGGGGAGCTGTTTTTT. This gives the protein CASRGIGANTGELFF.

This clonotype was counted only a few times. Compared with germline, one end of the junction differs, possibly owing to a read error. The gene calls are TRBV3-1 and TRBJ2-5, with 9 positions matching TRBD2. The CDR3 is 18 residues long. Germline V CDR1 and CDR2: LGHDT, YNNKEL (reference sequence). This chain's CDR3 is CASSQEHMAGGPGETQYF. The CDR3 region has the DNA TGTGCCAGCAGTCAAGAGCATATGGCGGGAGGGCCGGGGGAGACCCAGTACTTC.

The chain uses TRBV7-8 and TRBJ2-5; 13 bases line up with TRBD2. The better agreement between TRBJ2-1 and the DNA end casts doubt on the J call. CDR3 size: 19 residues. Germline CDR1 reads SGHVS; CDR2 reads FQNEAQ. The DNA for the CDR3 is TGTGCCAGCAGCTTAATGGGACTAGCGGGACTCAACTCCTACAATGAGCAGTTCTTC. Translating gives CASSLMGLAGLNSYNEQFF.

This clonotype has just a few counts. The chain links TRBV25-1 to TRBJ1-1, with D perhaps matching TRBD1 (5 bases). The CDR3 has 14 amino acids. Per germline, CDR1 MGHDK and CDR2 SYGVNS. V was trimmed by 6 bases and J by 7 bases, leaving 18 bases between them. The CDR3, as DNA: TGTGCCAGCAGGAGCTACAGGAATACGAATGAAGCTTTCTTT. Amino acid sequence: CASRSYRNTNEAFF.